This entry describes one T cell receptor beta chain. Authors' data handling: Amplification of reference gene primers was used by the study to estimate nucleated cell counts. The assay was immunoSEQ multiplex PCR, and TCRdb's table has in-frame clones only and misses some. V and J calls and clone size are those listed in that table; D and trimming were worked out from the DNA. The sample lists 200,000 to 250,000 clones; around 85% were seen once. The data originate from a study of blood T cell repertoires in COVID-19. The wider study: Samples came from the United States, Italy and Spain, spanning acute and convalescent COVID-19. From T cells, B-cell-depleted T cells, or PBMCs came the material, which was cDNA or gDNA.

The ends were cut back, 3 bases at V and 2 bases at J, with 11 bases in the middle. This CDR3 contains 14 residues. The germline V gene has CDR1 SEHNR and CDR2 FQNEAQ (reference sequence). The receptor was isolated from a man older than 75 with acute or convalescent COVID-19. The V and J genes are TRBV7-9 and TRBJ2-7, with D maybe TRBD2 (6 bases). Sequenced material: peripheral blood. The CDR3: CASSFSGGPYEQYF. The CDR3 nucleotides are TGTGCCAGCAGCTTTAGCGGCGGCCCCTACGAGCAGTACTTC.